The 24 T cell receptor beta chains listed next were all sequenced from one sample in a study of blood T cell repertoires in COVID-19 (dated by TCRdb to the early 2020s). The method behind the library was the immunoSEQ multiplex PCR assay. TCRdb holds this immuneACCESS table with in-frame rearrangements only. Some clones are missing; in checked studies, unresolved V genes explain under half, and the rest has no known cause. A total of over 120,000 clones appear in this sample, about four fifths of them only once. The ten top clones hold more than 8% of the sample. The sequenced sample consisted of peripheral blood. These receptors were collected from a human donor in a cohort sampled during active COVID-19.

As for this clone: Other nucleotide sequences in the sample specify the same CDR3. V usage is TRBV5-1 and J usage is TRBJ2-7, with D unclear. CDR3 size: 13 residues. Looked up from germline, CDR1 is SGHRS and CDR2 is YFSETQ. Trimming removed 4 bases from V and 0 bases from J, with 8 bases in between. Here the CDR3 reads CASSLDGSYEQYF. CDR3 nucleotide sequence: TGCGCCAGCAGCCTGGACGGCTCCTACGAGCAGTACTTC.

The chain joins TRBV5-4 to TRBJ1-4, with a possible D match to TRBD1 (6 bases). Trimming stripped 4 bases from V and 3 bases from J, with 10 bases between. The germline V gene has CDR1 SGHNT and CDR2 YYREEE (reference sequence). There are 14 residues in the CDR3. The CDR3 loop is CASSEDSSNEKLFF. The CDR3 DNA follows: TGTGCCAGCAGCGAGGACAGCTCTAATGAAAAACTGTTTTTT.

The chain links TRBV28 to TRBJ1-6, with 10 bases lining up with TRBD1. CDR3 size: 16 residues. In germline, CDR1 is MDHEN, CDR2 SYDVKM. V was clipped by 7 bases and J by 10 bases; unmatched bases: 13. CDR3 region: CASTLSLGQGFSPLHF. CDR3 in DNA: TGTGCCAGCACCCTGTCATTGGGACAGGGGTTCTCACCCCTCCACTTT.

The gene calls are TRBV28 and TRBJ2-5; 7 nucleotides match TRBD1. Germline V lookup: CDR1 MDHEN, CDR2 SYDVKM. With V trimmed by 5 bases and J by 1 base, 4 bases remained unmatched. The CDR3 has 14 amino acids. The CDR3, as DNA: TGTGCCAGCAGTCCTCGACAGGGCCAAGAGACCCAGTACTTC. Translated, it gives CASSPRQGQETQYF.

The rearrangement joins TRBV2 to TRBJ1-5, with 10 nucleotides matching TRBD1. Unmatched junction bases numbered 14, after V lost 9 bases and J lost 0 bases. The CDR3 spans 18 residues. Germline values: CDR1 SNHLY, CDR2 FYNNEI. CDR3 protein: CASRTGGIGFNSNQPQHF. The CDR3 DNA sequence: TGTGCCAGTCGGACAGGGGGGATCGGATTTAATAGCAATCAGCCCCAGCATTTT.

V and J are TRBV28 and TRBJ2-7, with 13 bases identical to TRBD2. V gave up 6 bases and J gave up 3 bases; unmatched junction bases: 5. The CDR3 sequence is 15 residues long. Germline CDR1 and CDR2: MDHEN and SYDVKM. The CDR3 DNA is TGTGCCAGCAGACAAGGACTAGCGGGAGACTACGAGCAGTACTTC. This translates into CASRQGLAGDYEQYF. Filled out from reference TRBV28 and TRBJ2-7, the complete variable domain reads DVKVTQSSRYLVKRTGEKVFLECVQDMDHENMFWYRQDPGLGLRLIYFSYDVKMKEKGDIPEGYSVSREKKERFSLILESASTNQTSMYLCASRQGLAGDYEQYFGPGTRLTVT.

The V call is TRBV10-3, the J call TRBJ1-2; 7 bases map to TRBD1. CDR1 and CDR2 from the germline V gene are ENHRY and SYGVKD. The J segment lost 3 bases and the V segment lost 2 bases, leaving 12 bases of the junction unmatched. The CDR3 runs to 17 residues. The CDR3 nucleotides are TGTGCCATCAGTGAGACCGAATTGACAGGGAACCACTATGGCTACACCTTC. As protein: CAISETELTGNHYGYTF.

The rearrangement links TRBV19 to TRBJ2-7, with 7 bases aligning to TRBD1. The CDR3 is 20 residues long. V was pared by 1 base and J by 3 bases, with 21 bases of the junction left unmatched. From germline, CDR1 is LNHDA and CDR2 SQIVND (reference sequence). The CDR3 sequence is CASSIGAGTEGTPLGYEQYF. In DNA, the CDR3 is TGTGCCAGTAGTATAGGAGCCGGGACAGAGGGTACCCCTCTCGGCTACGAGCAGTACTTC.

The chain couples TRBV7-9 to TRBJ2-7, with no clear D. CDR3 size: 15 residues. Per the germline V gene, CDR1 is SEHNR and CDR2 is FQNEAQ (reference sequence). The ends were cut back, 1 base at V and 3 bases at J, with 13 bases in the middle. CDR3 DNA sequence: TGTGCCAGCAGCTTAGATGTGGGCAGGAACTACGAGCAGTACTTC. The encoded protein is CASSLDVGRNYEQYF.

The rearrangement joins TRBV5-4 to TRBJ2-2; 7 nucleotides align to TRBD2. This CDR3 is 16 amino acids long. The trim removed 4 bases at V and 5 bases at J, leaving 11 bases unmatched. CDR1 SGHNT and CDR2 YYREEE come from the germline V gene (reference sequence). The CDR3 DNA sequence: TGTGCCAGCAGCCCGACCGCCGGGACTAATACCGGGGAGCTGTTTTTT. Its protein product is CASSPTAGTNTGELFF.

V gene TRBV28 combines with J gene TRBJ1-1; D remains ambiguous. CDR1 and CDR2 from the germline V gene are MDHEN and SYDVKM. The V end lost 1 base, the J end lost 4 bases, and 13 bases lay between the germline ends. The length of the CDR3 is 15 residues. The CDR3 sequence is CASSLFVGSRTEAFF. As DNA, the CDR3 is TGTGCCAGCAGTTTATTTGTCGGGAGTCGCACTGAAGCTTTCTTT.

The CDR3 protein is CASSEPDRLTDTQYF. Here the CDR3 DNA reads TGTGCCAGCAGTGAACCTGACAGACTCACAGATACGCAGTATTTT. This sequence joins TRBV6-1 and TRBJ2-3; D possibly corresponds to TRBD1 (5 bases). Trimming left V 2 bases short and J 2 bases short, with 11 bases between. The CDR3 is 15 residues long. In germline, CDR1 is MNHNS, CDR2 SASEGT.

This clone was counted only a few times. The V and J genes are TRBV5-4 and TRBJ2-7, with 11 nucleotides matching TRBD1. The CDR3 extends over 16 amino acids. The V and J ends lost 3 bases and 4 bases, in that order; junction bases with no gene match: 9. Germline CDR1 reads SGHNT; CDR2 reads YYREEE (reference sequence). This CDR3 reads CASSSGGQGALYEQYF. DNA of the CDR3: TGTGCCAGCAGCTCCGGTGGACAGGGGGCGTTGTACGAGCAGTACTTC. Full variable domain (missing parts from reference TRBV5-4 and TRBJ2-7): ETGVTQSPTHLIKTRGQQVTLRCSSQSGHNTVSWYQQALGQGPQFIFQYYREEENGRGNFPPRFSGLQFPNYSSELNVNALELDDSALYLCASSSGGQGALYEQYFGPGTRLTVT.

The rearrangement uses TRBV7-3 and TRBJ2-7, with 7 bases identical to TRBD1. The CDR3 length is 15 residues. Trimming at V came to 6 bases and at J to 2 bases, leaving 10 bases not matched to a gene. The germline V gene has CDR1 SGHTA and CDR2 FQGTGA. CDR3 nucleotide sequence: TGTGCCAGCAGTCAGCCGCGGACAGGACCCTACGAGCAGTACTTC. Its protein is CASSQPRTGPYEQYF.

The genes are TRBV5-4 and TRBJ2-5, with TRBD1 identical over 8 bases. V gave up 5 bases and J gave up 2 bases; unmatched junction bases: 8. Germline CDR1 SGHNT, CDR2 YYREEE (reference sequence). The CDR3 extends over 15 amino acids. The CDR3: CASRDGQGSQETQYF. The CDR3 DNA reads as TGTGCCAGCAGGGACGGACAGGGATCGCAAGAGACCCAGTACTTC.

The chain is built from TRBV5-1 and TRBJ1-2; D gene unclear. CDR3 length: 14 residues. Germline CDR1 reads SGHRS; CDR2 reads YFSETQ. V shed 2 bases and J shed 7 bases, with 15 bases lying between them. In nucleotides, the CDR3 is TGCGCCAGCAGCTTTGGTTGGGGAGAGGGTGGCTACACCTTC. This encodes CASSFGWGEGGYTF.

V and J are TRBV6-2 or TRBV6-3 and TRBJ2-7; 8 nucleotides agree with TRBD1. Trimming at V came to 2 bases and at J to 2 bases, leaving 5 bases not matched to a gene. CDR1 MNHEY and CDR2 SVGEGT come from the germline V gene. The CDR3 has 15 residues. The CDR3 loop is CASSYPGTGTYEQYF. The CDR3 DNA is TGTGCCAGCAGTTACCCCGGGACAGGCACCTACGAGCAGTACTTC.

The chain links TRBV4-1 to TRBJ2-7, with 10 bases lining up with TRBD2. Germline CDR1 is MGHRA and CDR2 is YSYEKL. J was trimmed by 2 bases and V by 1 base; bases with no gene match: 5. CDR3 length: 16 residues. The CDR3 reads CASSQVGGTSAYEQYF. Here the CDR3 DNA reads TGCGCCAGCAGCCAAGTAGGCGGGACTAGCGCCTACGAGCAGTACTTC.

This clone was picked up one time. The genes are TRBV7-6 and TRBJ2-1; 8 bases fit TRBD2. There are 16 residues in the CDR3. V shed 4 bases and J 5 bases; nucleotides not matched to a gene: 10. The V gene's germline CDR1 is SGHVS and CDR2 FNYEAQ. CDR3 protein: CASSSALAVIDNEQFF. The CDR3 region has the DNA TGTGCCAGCAGCTCAGCACTAGCGGTTATAGACAATGAGCAGTTCTTC.

J is TRBJ2-1 and V is TRBV25-1; the D gene is possibly TRBD2 (5 bases). V gave up 4 bases and J gave up 3 bases, with 7 bases separating them. Germline V CDR1 and CDR2: MGHDK, SYGVNS. CDR3 length: 13 amino acids. As DNA, the CDR3 is TGTGCCAGCAGTGTACTAGGCTACAATGAGCAGTTCTTC. This translates into CASSVLGYNEQFF.

The gene calls are TRBV4-1 and TRBJ1-2; TRBD1 aligns across 7 bases. Germline V gene data show CDR1 as MGHRA and CDR2 as YSYEKL. Losses at the gene ends were 4 bases for V and 3 bases for J; bases not matched to a gene: 2. CDR3 length: 13 residues. The CDR3 DNA sequence: TGCGCCAGCAGCCGAGGGGGCGACTATGGCTACACCTTC. Translated, it gives CASSRGGDYGYTF.

The rearrangement links TRBV9 to TRBJ2-1; 8 positions match TRBD2. In germline, CDR1 is SGDLS, CDR2 YYNGEE. V shed 3 bases, J shed 8 bases, and the junction held 7 bases outside the gene matches. The CDR3 runs to 14 residues. CDR3 sequence (DNA): TGTGCCAGCAGCGGGACCGGGACTAGACATGAGCAGTTCTTC. Translation gives CASSGTGTRHEQFF.

The chain is built from TRBV18 and TRBJ2-5, with 7 bases matching TRBD1. This CDR3 is 16 amino acids long. Losses at the gene ends were 0 bases for V and 4 bases for J; bases not matched to a gene: 8. Looked up from germline, CDR1 is KGHSH and CDR2 is LQKENI. CDR3 bases: TGTGCCAGCTCACCACCAAAAGGGGGCGGTAGAGAGACCCAGTACTTC. Residues: CASSPPKGGGRETQYF. Full variable domain (outside the CDR3, taken from reference TRBV18 and TRBJ2-5): NAGVMQNPRHLVRRRGQEARLRCSPMKGHSHVYWYRQLPEEGLKFMVYLQKENIIDESGMPKERFSAEFPKEGPSILRIQQVVRGDSAAYFCASSPPKGGGRETQYFGPGTRLLVL.

CDR3: CASSLVVGSNEQFF. In nucleotides, the CDR3 is TGCGCCAGCAGCTTGGTAGTTGGTAGTAATGAGCAGTTCTTC. This chain joins TRBV5-1 and TRBJ2-1; no definite D call. The V gene lost 0 bases and the J gene lost 7 bases, with 11 bases spanning the gap. CDR1 and CDR2 from the germline V gene are SGHRS and YFSETQ. The CDR3 runs to 14 residues.